Given below is one TCR beta chain in context. This sample was taken from a study of PD-1 blockade in classical Hodgkin lymphoma. CDR3 length: 17 amino acids. Trimming took 1 base from V and 4 from J; bases not matched to a gene: 13. Germline CDR1 and CDR2: MGHDK and SYGVNS. As for time point: newly diagnosed, previously untreated cHL patient sample. Researchers pulled CD8+ T cells out of thawed PBMCs using magnetic negative selection. Produced via immunoSEQ multiplex PCR; TCRdb's table is partial and in-frame only. The sample carries about 9,300 clones, approximately 92% recorded once. Sequenced material: CD8+ T cells from blood. The sequence derives from a human donor with classical Hodgkin lymphoma. J is TRBJ2-7 and V is TRBV25-1; 7 nucleotides match TRBD2. The CDR3 region is CASSELGSGKNVYEQYF. As DNA, the CDR3 is TGTGCCAGCAGTGAATTGGGGAGCGGGAAGAATGTTTACGAGCAGTACTTC.